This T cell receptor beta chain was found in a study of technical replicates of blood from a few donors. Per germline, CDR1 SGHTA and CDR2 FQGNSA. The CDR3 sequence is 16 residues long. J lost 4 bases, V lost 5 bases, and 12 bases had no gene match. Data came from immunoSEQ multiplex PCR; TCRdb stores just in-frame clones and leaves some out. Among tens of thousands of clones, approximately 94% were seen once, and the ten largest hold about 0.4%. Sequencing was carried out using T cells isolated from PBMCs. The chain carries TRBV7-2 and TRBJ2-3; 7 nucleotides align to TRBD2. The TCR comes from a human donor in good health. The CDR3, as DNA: TGTGCCAGCAGCCCCGTTGGGGGAGGGCCGGCAGATACGCAGTATTTT. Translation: CASSPVGGGPADTQYF.